This is a list of T cell receptor beta chains from one sample in a study of shared clonotypes between healthy human individuals. The protocol was immunoSEQ multiplex PCR, while the TCRdb copy is restricted to in-frame clones and leaves out a portion. This sample carries some 100,000 clones, approximately 70% of them seen once, and the ten largest clones take about 22%. The specimen sequenced was memory CD8+ T cells sorted from blood. The receptors come from a woman under 40 in good health. The CDR3 runs from the conserved cysteine through the conserved F or W. A D gene is named only where the DNA matches it firmly. The size entry is marked missing in some rows and otherwise reads once, few, many or a size class.

many	TRBJ2-7	NA	TRBV13	15	TGTGCCAGCAGCTTAGAAGGGACGGAGTCCTACGAGCAGTACTTC	CASSLEGTESYEQYF
NA	TRBJ1-1	NA	TRBV13	16	TGTGCCAGCAGCTTCGTCCTGGGGGAGGGCATCTCTGAAGCTTTCTTT	CASSFVLGEGISEAFF
NA	TRBJ2-2	NA	TRBV2	16	TGTGCCAGCAGTGAGAAGATGGCAGGGGGGACCGGGGAGCTGTTTTTT	CASSEKMAGGTGELFF
many	TRBJ1-2	TRBD1	TRBV27	16	TGTGCCAGCAGTTTCCTTCCTCCGGGACAGAACTATGGCTACACCTTC	CASSFLPPGQNYGYTF
NA	TRBJ2-7	TRBD1	TRBV4-1	15	TGCGCCAGCAGCCAAGGGGACAGGGACGACTACGAGCAGTACTTC	CASSQGDRDDYEQYF
many	TRBJ1-1	NA	TRBV21-1	11	TGTGCCAGCAGCGGGGCCGGTGAAGCTTTCTTT	CASSGAGEAFF
NA	TRBJ2-7	NA	TRBV19	14	TGTGCCAGTAGTTCCACGGGAGTTTTCTACGAGCAGTACTTC	CASSSTGVFYEQYF
NA	TRBJ2-3	TRBD2	TRBV7-6	16	TGTGCCAGCAGCTTATTAGCGGGAGTAGCGACAGATACGCAGTATTTT	CASSLLAGVATDTQYF
NA	TRBJ2-6	NA	TRBV14	19	TGTGCCAGCAGCCCCTCTCAAGAACGGCTCGGTACTGGGGCCAACGTCCTGACTTTC	CASSPSQERLGTGANVLTF
NA	TRBJ1-1	TRBD1	TRBV6-6	13	TGTGCCACCAACAGGGGGGTGAACACTGAAGCTTTCTTT	CATNRGVNTEAFF
NA	TRBJ1-1	NA	TRBV7-8	14	TGTGCCACCCGCCGGGACCCAACTTACACTGAAGCTTTCTTT	CATRRDPTYTEAFF
many	TRBJ2-3	NA	TRBV11-3	15	TGTGCCAGCAGCTTAAACCCCACAGGTGGCGATACGCAGTATTTT	CASSLNPTGGDTQYF
many	TRBJ1-1	TRBD1	TRBV7-2	15	TGTGCCAGCAGCGGCAGGGGGCTGCTTAACACTGAAGCTTTCTTT	CASSGRGLLNTEAFF
NA	TRBJ2-5	TRBD2	TRBV15	16	TGTGCCACCAGCCGGGGACTAGCGGAGTTTCAAGAGACCCAGTACTTC	CATSRGLAEFQETQYF
NA	TRBJ2-1	TRBD2	TRBV5-1	16	TGCGCCAGCGGACCCGGGACTAGCGGGAGTAGGGATGAGCAGTTCTTC	CASGPGTSGSRDEQFF
NA	TRBJ1-2	TRBD1	TRBV5-5	15	TGTGCCAGCAGCTGGGCCCCCAGGGGGGAACGTGGCTACACCTTC	CASSWAPRGERGYTF
few	TRBJ2-5	NA	TRBV20-1	10	TGCAGTGCGAGGGGGGAGACCCAGTACTTC	CSARGETQYF
NA	TRBJ2-5	NA	TRBV5-8	13	TGTGCCAGCAGCTTGGAGGAGAGAGAGACCCAGTACTTC	CASSLEERETQYF
NA	TRBJ2-1	TRBD2	TRBV28	14	TGTGCCAGCAGCTGGGGCGGGAGGGCCACTGAGCAGTTCTTC	CASSWGGRATEQFF
NA	TRBJ1-2	NA	TRBV18	15	TGTGCCAGCTCTGCGGGACCGCCCCGATCCTATGGCTACACCTTC	CASSAGPPRSYGYTF
once	TRBJ2-7	NA	TRBV14	15	TGTGCCAGCAGCCAGGAAGAGGCGGCCTCCTACGAGCAGTACTTC	CASSQEEAASYEQYF
NA	TRBJ1-5	TRBD1	TRBV19	20	TGTGCCAGTAGTTCCGGGCCGGGACAGGGGTTTAAGCCAGGGAATCAGCCCCAGCATTTT	CASSSGPGQGFKPGNQPQHF
NA	TRBJ1-1	NA	TRBV30	14	TGTGCCTGGAGTCGTAGAGAGGGGCCCACTGAAGCTTTCTTT	CAWSRREGPTEAFF
many	TRBJ2-7	NA	TRBV7-8	14	TGTGCCAGCAGCTTGGAGTGGGGGGATTACGAGCAGTACTTC	CASSLEWGDYEQYF
few	TRBJ1-1	TRBD1	TRBV5-1	14	TGCGCCAGCAGCTTGGCACAGGGGAGGACTGAAGCTTTCTTT	CASSLAQGRTEAFF